This T cell receptor beta chain derives from a study of T cells after yellow fever vaccination (dated by TCRdb to between 2018 and 2020). Study-level background: Libraries from fractions with low cell numbers were prepared with the SMART-Seq v4 Ultra Low Input RNA kit. Two healthy male donors, one aged 18 to 30 and one aged 30 to 40 years, made up the cohort. Bulk TCR alpha and beta repertoires were sequenced longitudinally to track T-cell clones before and after primary and booster YFV17D yellow fever vaccination. Blood samples were taken at several timepoints before and after primary and secondary immunization, and bulk PBMC replicates and cell subsets were isolated. Summary of the overall study and its limitations: After the booster, most of the clones that had expanded following primary vaccination were detected again (almost 98% of CD4 and 80% to 90% of CD8), which suggests that memory was broadly maintained. Because abundant contaminating clonotypes from the bulk population could be contained in FACS-sorted repertoires, computational filtering was required. Only two donors were included in the study, so the extent to which the findings can be generalized is limited. The secondary T-cell response was found to be weaker but faster than the primary response, with a peak reached on day 5 rather than on day 15. A small fraction of clonotypes showed up in both the CD4 and CD8 compartments, probably as a result of convergent recombination.

The treatment or condition label here, explained by the study, means: live attenuated yellow fever vaccine strain. PBMCs were isolated from peripheral blood using a standard Ficoll-Paque protocol. Dynabeads CD4 and CD8 positive selection kits were used to isolate the CD4 and CD8 T-cell fractions. TriZol was used to extract RNA from bulk PBMCs, from CD4 and CD8 fractions, and from dextramer-positive and dextramer-negative fractions. V is trimmed back by 6 bases and J by 4 bases, and the junction contains 11 bases that no gene match accounts for. There are 16 amino acids in the CDR3, from cysteine to phenylalanine inclusive. Just CDR3 DNA is preserved here, 48 bases in frame from base 1. TCR cDNA was synthesized by 5'RACE template switching, through which a universal primer site and unique molecular identifiers were introduced. Priming for cDNA synthesis came from both the TCR alpha and TCR beta constant segments. Libraries were amplified in two PCR steps, with sample barcodes and sequencing adapters added in the second step. Libraries were sequenced on Illumina HiSeq 2500 (2x100 bp) or NovaSeq (2x150 bp). In the original analysis: Demultiplexing of reads and collapsing into UMI consensus sequences were performed with MIGEC, and V(D)J alignment was carried out with MiXCR. Vaccine-responding clonotypes were identified with edgeR using replicate PBMC samples, with FDR below 0.01 and a log2 fold change above 5 up to day 15 being required. Each bulk clonotype received a CD4 or CD8 identity based on whether the sequenced CD4 or CD8 repertoire contained that clonotype at higher abundance. TCRdb reprocessing: public reads trimmed at Q25 with fastp, clones called with MiXCR, in-frame beta chains kept. When rows share a CDR3 protein, they turn into one entry using the most common DNA and genes. V and J calls and clone size were set by TCRdb, not the authors. The sample yields 60,000 to 85,000 distinct CDR3 sequences; approximately 7% were counted once. The ten most abundant clones make up about 40% of the sample.

There are many counts of this clonotype. The clone's antigen remains unknown. No clone much larger than this one lies a single base away; base qualities are absent. Recombination connected TRBV12-3 or TRBV12-4 to TRBJ2-2, with 7 bases aligning to TRBD2. This TCR came from a young man who received the YFV17D yellow fever vaccine. The sequencing used CD8+ T cells sorted from PBMCs, collected 35 to 50 days after the first yellow fever vaccination. The DNA is TGTGCCAGCAGCGGCCGCGGGGGTGGCGGCACCGGGGAGCTGTTTTTT. It specifies CASSGRGGGGTGELFF.